This passage covers 3 T cell receptor beta chains from one sample sequenced in a study of T cells after yellow fever vaccination. TCRdb passed the 5' RACE reads through MiXCR, listing each CDR3 protein once. The sample carries hundreds of thousands of distinct CDR3 sequences, roughly a sixth recorded once. The sample was PBMCs, taken around 5 days after the first yellow fever vaccination. All receptors derive from a man in his late teens or twenties who received the YFV17D yellow fever vaccine.

This clonotype was observed many times. This chain links TRBV5-1 with TRBJ2-2; weak D call: TRBD2 (5 bases). The CDR3 runs to 15 residues. V dropped 7 bases and J dropped 9 bases, with 22 bases sitting between them. Germline lookup yields CDR1 SGHRS and CDR2 YFSETQ. The CDR3 DNA sequence: TGCGCCAGCTCCCTCCCGGGCGCGGGTGCTTGGGAGCTGTTTTTT. This encodes CASSLPGAGAWELFF.

The chain uses TRBV7-9 and TRBJ1-6; no definite D call. The CDR3 loop spans 14 amino acids. CDR1 is SEHNR, CDR2 FQNEAQ, per germline (reference sequence). The V end lost 1 base, the J end lost 9 bases, and 10 bases lay between the germline ends. The CDR3 protein is CASSLVGNGSPLHF. The CDR3 DNA is TGTGCCAGCAGCTTAGTAGGGAATGGTTCACCCCTCCACTTT.

This chain uses TRBV9 with TRBJ2-3; D is perhaps TRBD1 or TRBD2 (7 bases each). V was clipped by 6 bases and J by 4 bases, with 24 bases between them. Germline V gene sequence: CDR1 SGDLS, CDR2 YYNGEE. The CDR3 consists of 17 residues. Written as DNA, the CDR3 is TGTGCCAGCACCCGTCAGGGGGGGCCTCGTGTCCCAGATACGCAGTATTTT. It translates to CASTRQGGPRVPDTQYF. Complete variable domain (other parts from reference TRBV9 and TRBJ2-3): DSGVTQTPKHLITATGQRVTLRCSPRSGDLSVYWYQQSLDQGLQFLIQYYNGEERAKGNILERFSAQQFPDLHSELNLSSLELGDSALYFCASTRQGGPRVPDTQYFGPGTRLTVL.